Sequencing of this TCR beta chain was carried out in a study of graft-versus-host responses after intestinal transplantation. Study information: In this cohort, recipients had multivisceral, liver-intestinal, or isolated intestinal transplants. General study findings and limits: Detected in recipient marrow were GvH clones, some of which were first observed in ileum or blood.

The CDR3 consists of 16 residues. The data were produced by immunoSEQ multiplex PCR, yet TCRdb's version contains in-frame clones alone and is incomplete. The sample carries about 20,000 clones, approximately 45% recorded once. Here the sequenced sample was alloreactive CD4+ T cells from a mixed lymphocyte reaction culture, taken before intestinal transplant. Stated subset: CFSE-low proliferating T cells sorted from approximately six-day pre-transplant mixed lymphocyte reaction (GvH or HvG direction). This TCR came from a human patient who received an intestinal transplant. The J gene is TRBJ1-2, the V gene TRBV12-2; the table's D call, TRBD1, has no DNA check behind it. TRBV12-2 corresponds to a pseudogene. DNA of the CDR3: TGTGCAAGTCGCTTAGCGGCAACGGGACATGGGAATGGCTACACCTTC. Its translation is CASRLAATGHGNGYTF.